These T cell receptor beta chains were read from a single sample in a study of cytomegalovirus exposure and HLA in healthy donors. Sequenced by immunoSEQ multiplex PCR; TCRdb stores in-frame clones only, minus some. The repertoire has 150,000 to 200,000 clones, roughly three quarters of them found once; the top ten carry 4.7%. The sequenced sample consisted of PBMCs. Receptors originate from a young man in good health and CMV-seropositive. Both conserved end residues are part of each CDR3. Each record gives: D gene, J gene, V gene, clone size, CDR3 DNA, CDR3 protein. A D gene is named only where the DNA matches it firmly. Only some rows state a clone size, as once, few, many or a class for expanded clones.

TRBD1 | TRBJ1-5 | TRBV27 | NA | TGTGCCAGCAGCCCCGCCCTGACAGGGGGCGGTCAGCCCCAGCATTTT | CASSPALTGGGQPQHF
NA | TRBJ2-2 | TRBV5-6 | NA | TGTGCCAGCAGCTTGAAGCTAGGGGGAGGGTACACCGGGGAGCTGTTTTTT | CASSLKLGGGYTGELFF
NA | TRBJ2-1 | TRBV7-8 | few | TGTGCCAGCAGCTTAACGGGGAACAATGAGCAGTTCTTC | CASSLTGNNEQFF
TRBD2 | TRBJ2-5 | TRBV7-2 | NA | TGTGCCAGCAGCTTCCCTCTGGGTAGCGGGGAGTCTGTTCAAGAGACCCAGTACTTC | CASSFPLGSGESVQETQYF
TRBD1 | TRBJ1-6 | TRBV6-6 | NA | TGTGCCAGCACCGGGGACAGCCATAATTCACCCCTCCACTTT | CASTGDSHNSPLHF
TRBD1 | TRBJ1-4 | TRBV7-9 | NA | TGTGCCAGCAGCCCCTCCGAGGGGGCTAGCGAAAAACTGTTTTTT | CASSPSEGASEKLFF
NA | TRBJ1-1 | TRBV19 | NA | TGTGCCAGTAGTCTACAGGTCGGTGCTGAAGCTTTCTTT | CASSLQVGAEAFF
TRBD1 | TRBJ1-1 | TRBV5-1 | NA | TGCGCCAGCAGCTGGGGGACAGGGGAAACTGAAGCTTTCTTT | CASSWGTGETEAFF
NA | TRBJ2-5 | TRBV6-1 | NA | TGTGCCAGCAGAAACCCCGGGGGGCCGGAGACCCAGTACTTC | CASRNPGGPETQYF
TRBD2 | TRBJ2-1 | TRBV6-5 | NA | TGTGCCAGCAGTTCGGGACTAGCGGGAGGTGAGCAGTTCTTC | CASSSGLAGGEQFF
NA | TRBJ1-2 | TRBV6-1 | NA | TGTGCCAGCGCCCAGGACAGCCACTATGGCTACACCTTC | CASAQDSHYGYTF
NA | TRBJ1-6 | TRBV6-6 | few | TGTGCCAGCAGTTATAGAGAGGGATATAATTCACCCCTCCACTTT | CASSYREGYNSPLHF
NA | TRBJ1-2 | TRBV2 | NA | TGTGCCAGCATACCGGCCAGGGTCGGGGGCTACACCTTC | CASIPARVGGYTF
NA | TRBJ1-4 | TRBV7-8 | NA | TGTGCCAGCACCCTAAGGTGGGGGGTCGGTGAAAAACTGTTTTTT | CASTLRWGVGEKLFF
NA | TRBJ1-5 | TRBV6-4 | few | TGTGCCAGCAGCGATGAGTATAGCAATCAGCCCCAGCATTTT | CASSDEYSNQPQHF
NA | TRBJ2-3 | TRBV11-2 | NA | TGTGCCAGCAGCTTAGTCGGGGGAAAAGATACGCAGTATTTT | CASSLVGGKDTQYF
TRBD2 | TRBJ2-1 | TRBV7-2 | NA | TGTGCCAGCAGCTTAGAATCGGTAGCGGGCCTATCCCTGTTCTTC | CASSLESVAGLSLFF
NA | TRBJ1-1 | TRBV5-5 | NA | TGTGCCAGCAGCTTGGGCTATGGTGCACTGAACACTGAAGCTTTCTTT | CASSLGYGALNTEAFF
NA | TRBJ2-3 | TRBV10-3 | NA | TGTGCCATCAGCGGGACATTCGGGGCAGATACGCAGTATTTT | CAISGTFGADTQYF
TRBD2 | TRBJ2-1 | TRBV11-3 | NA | TGTGCCAGCAGCCCTACTAGCGGGTCATACAATGAGCAGTTCTTC | CASSPTSGSYNEQFF
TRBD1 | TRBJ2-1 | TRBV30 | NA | TGTGCCTGGAGTGGGGGGACAGGGGAACATGAGCAGTTCTTC | CAWSGGTGEHEQFF
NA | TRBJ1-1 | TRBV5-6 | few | TGTGCCAGCAGCTTGGACAGAGTACACACTGAAGCTTTCTTT | CASSLDRVHTEAFF
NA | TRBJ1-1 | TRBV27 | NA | TGTGCCAGCAGTTTAATCGGTCGGGGAAGCGGCACTGAAGCTTTCTTT | CASSLIGRGSGTEAFF
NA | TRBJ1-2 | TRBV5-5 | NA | TGTGCCAGCAGCTTCATGACTAACGAGGGCTACACCTTC | CASSFMTNEGYTF
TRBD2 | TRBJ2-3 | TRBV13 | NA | TGTGCCAGCAGCTCTCGGACTAGCGGGAGGATGACAGATACGCAGTATTTT | CASSSRTSGRMTDTQYF
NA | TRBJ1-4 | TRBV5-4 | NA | TGTGCCAGCAGCTTGGACGGGAGAGGTAATGAAAAACTGTTTTTT | CASSLDGRGNEKLFF
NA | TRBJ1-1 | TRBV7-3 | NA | TGTGCCAGCAGCAAAGACAGCCTGAACACTGAAGCTTTCTTT | CASSKDSLNTEAFF
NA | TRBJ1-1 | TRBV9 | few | TGTGCCAGCAGCGGTCCCCCGGCGGACACTGAAGCTTTCTTT | CASSGPPADTEAFF
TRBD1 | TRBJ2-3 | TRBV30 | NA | TGTGCCGGCGGGACAGGTGTGACAGATACGCAGTATTTT | CAGGTGVTDTQYF
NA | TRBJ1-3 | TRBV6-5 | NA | TGTGCCAGCACCGAGACGGGTTCTGGAAACACCATATATTTT | CASTETGSGNTIYF
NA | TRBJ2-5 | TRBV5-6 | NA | TGTGCCAGCTCAGCCGGGAAGCAAGAGACCCAGTACTTC | CASSAGKQETQYF
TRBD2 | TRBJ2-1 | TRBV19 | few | TGTGCCAGTGGATTGTCTAGCGGGAGTCACAATGAGCAGTTCTTC | CASGLSSGSHNEQFF
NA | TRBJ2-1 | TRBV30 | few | TGTGCCTGGAGTGTAGAGCACCAGCAGTTCTTC | CAWSVEHQQFF
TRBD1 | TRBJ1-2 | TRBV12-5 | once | TGTGCTAGTGGCCGACAGGGAAACTATGGCTACACCTTC | CASGRQGNYGYTF
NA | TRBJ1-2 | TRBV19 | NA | TGTGCCAGTAGACCAGGTGCTGGTTTCTATGGCTACACCTTC | CASRPGAGFYGYTF
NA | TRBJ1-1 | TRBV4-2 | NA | TGTGCCAGCAGCTTACAGTCGATCGCTGAAGCTTTCTTT | CASSLQSIAEAFF
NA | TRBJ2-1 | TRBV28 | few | TGTGCCAGCAGTACCACCGGGGGTGTCGTTGAGCAGTTCTTC | CASSTTGGVVEQFF
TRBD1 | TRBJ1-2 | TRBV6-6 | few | TGTGCCAGCAGTTACAGGGACAGGAACTATGGCTACACCTTC | CASSYRDRNYGYTF
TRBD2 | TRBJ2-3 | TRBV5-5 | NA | TGTGCCAGCACCTTGGGAATAGCGGGGAGTCTGGGCACAGATACGCAGTATTTT | CASTLGIAGSLGTDTQYF
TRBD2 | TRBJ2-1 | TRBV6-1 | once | TGTGCCAGCATCCGGGGGGGCCTCTATGAGCAGTTCTTC | CASIRGGLYEQFF
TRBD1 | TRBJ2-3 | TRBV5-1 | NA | TGCGCCAGCTCGCCCCTCCGGGACAGGGGATCAGATACGCAGTATTTT | CASSPLRDRGSDTQYF
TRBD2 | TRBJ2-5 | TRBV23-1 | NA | TGCGCCAGCAGCCTGGGGCGGGAGGCAACCCAGTACTTC | CASSLGREATQYF
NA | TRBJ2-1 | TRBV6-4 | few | TGTGCCAGCAGTGAAGATCTAACTTCGGTCAATGAGCAGTTCTTC | CASSEDLTSVNEQFF
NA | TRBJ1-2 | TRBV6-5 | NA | TGTGCCAGCAGTTACCGGGTCGCCTATTCCAACTATGGCTACCCCTTC | CASSYRVAYSNYGYPF
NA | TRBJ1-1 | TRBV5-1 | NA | TGCGCCAGCAGCTCCCACTATGAGACAGGTGACACTGAAGCTTTCTTT | CASSSHYETGDTEAFF
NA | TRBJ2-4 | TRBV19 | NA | TGTGCCAGTAGTACGGGAATAGCCAAAAACATTCAGTACTTC | CASSTGIAKNIQYF
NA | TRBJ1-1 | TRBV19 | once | TGTGCCAGCCGTGGGGCAGGGGTGTTCACTGAAGCTTTCTTT | CASRGAGVFTEAFF
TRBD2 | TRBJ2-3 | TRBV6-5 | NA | TGTGCCAGCAGTTACCTCACTAGCGGGAGGGCGGATACGCAGTATTTT | CASSYLTSGRADTQYF
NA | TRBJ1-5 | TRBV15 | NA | TGTGCCACCAGCAGAGGGCAGGAAGGCAATCAGCCCCAGCATTTT | CATSRGQEGNQPQHF
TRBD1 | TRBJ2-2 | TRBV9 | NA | TGTGCCAGCAGCCCCTCCGTAACAGGGGGCTCGGCCGGGGAGCTGTTTTTT | CASSPSVTGGSAGELFF
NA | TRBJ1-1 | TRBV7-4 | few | TGTGCCAGCAGCTTAGTAGGAGGGACGGCGAGACGGAACACTGAAGCTTTCTTT | CASSLVGGTARRNTEAFF
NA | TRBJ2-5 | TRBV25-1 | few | TGTGCCAGCAGTGGAGGGATAGAGACCCAGTACTTC | CASSGGIETQYF
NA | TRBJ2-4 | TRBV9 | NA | TGTGCCAGCAGCGGACCAGCGGCGACCAAAAACATTCAGTACTTC | CASSGPAATKNIQYF
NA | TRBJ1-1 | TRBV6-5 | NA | TGTGCCAGCAGTTACTCCGGAGGGAACACTGAAGCTTTCTTT | CASSYSGGNTEAFF
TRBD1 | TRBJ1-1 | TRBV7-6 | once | TGTGCCAGCAGCACCGGACAGGGTTGGAACACTGAAGCTTTCTTT | CASSTGQGWNTEAFF
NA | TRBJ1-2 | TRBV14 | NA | TGTGCCAGCAGCTGGGGCAGCACCTATGGCTACACCTTC | CASSWGSTYGYTF
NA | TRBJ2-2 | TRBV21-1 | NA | TGTGCCAGCAGCAAAGGAACCCCAGACCTAGCGGGAGAAGATGTGGACACCGGGGAGCTGTTTTTT | CASSKGTPDLAGEDVDTGELFF